Listed here are 20 T cell receptor beta chains from one sample, sequenced in a study of T-cell memory formation after mild COVID-19. A single record per CDR3 protein comes from TCRdb applying MiXCR to the 5' RACE reads. The profile shows around 340,000 distinct CDR3 sequences, roughly 15% of them singletons. Specimen: PBMCs or a T cell subset sorted from them (not recorded which). The receptors derive from a young man who had mild COVID-19 (a few samples of this study predate the infection). Cell type and time point are not known.

The chain employs TRBV7-2 and TRBJ2-5, with 10 bases fitting TRBD2. The CDR3 covers 17 residues. Germline CDR1 is SGHTA and CDR2 is FQGNSA. J gave up 1 base and V 0 bases, and 5 bases lay outside the gene matches. The CDR3 here is CASSLAGAGGPQETQYF. DNA for the CDR3: TGTGCCAGCAGCTTAGCGGGAGCGGGGGGGCCCCAAGAGACCCAGTACTTC.

This clonotype was picked up a small number of times. V is TRBV28 and J is TRBJ1-5; 10 nucleotides match TRBD1. The CDR3 is 16 amino acids. Germline values: CDR1 MDHEN, CDR2 SYDVKM. V lost 8 bases and J lost 3; bases outside the gene matches: 10. Here the CDR3 reads CASGNGQGVDNQPQHF. The DNA of the CDR3 is TGTGCCAGCGGAAATGGACAGGGGGTGGACAATCAGCCCCAGCATTTT.

The chain carries TRBV7-2 and TRBJ2-2, with 9 positions matching TRBD2. Germline assignment: CDR1 SGHTA and CDR2 FQGNSA. J was trimmed by 6 bases and V by 5 bases; bases with no gene match: 16. The CDR3 totals 18 residues. DNA of the CDR3: TGTGCCAGCAGCCCAACCCCGGGTGCGGGGGGGCGAGCCGGGGAGCTGTTTTTT. Protein: CASSPTPGAGGRAGELFF.

J is TRBJ2-2 and V is TRBV4-1; D gene uncertain. Germline CDR1 MGHRA, CDR2 YSYEKL. There are 16 residues in the CDR3. Trimming took 2 bases from V and 3 from J, leaving 13 bases between them. In nucleotides, the CDR3 is TGCGCCAGCAGCCAACCCCCGGAAGGTGACACCGGGGAGCTGTTTTTT. Translated, it gives CASSQPPEGDTGELFF.

The rearrangement links TRBV12-3 or TRBV12-4 to TRBJ2-6; D not certain. V gave up 4 bases and J gave up 2 bases, with 3 bases separating them. The CDR3 covers 13 residues. This CDR3 is CASSSAGANVLTF. The DNA for the CDR3 is TGTGCCAGCAGTTCTGCTGGGGCCAACGTCCTGACTTTC.

This chain connects TRBV3-1 to TRBJ1-6; 7 nucleotides agree with TRBD1. With 0 bases clipped from V and 10 bases from J, the junction kept 9 bases outside the gene matches. The CDR3 loop spans 16 amino acids. Germline V gene sequence: CDR1 LGHDT, CDR2 YNNKEL (reference sequence). The CDR3 spells CASSQERGQSESPLHF. CDR3 nucleotides: TGTGCCAGCAGCCAAGAAAGGGGACAGAGCGAATCACCCCTCCACTTT.

In this sample, this clonotype turned up many times. The chain employs TRBV6-5 and TRBJ2-1; D might be TRBD2 (6 bases). The CDR3 is 15 residues long. The germline V gene encodes CDR1 MNHEY and CDR2 SVGAGI. Trimming removed 2 bases from V and 7 bases from J, with 15 bases in between. The CDR3 DNA is TGTGCCAGCAGTTACCGGGGGACCACGGGGAATGAGCAGTTCTTC. Translation: CASSYRGTTGNEQFF.

The rearrangement uses TRBV6-5 and TRBJ1-1; D is uncertain. Trimming left V 2 bases short and J 1 base short, with 11 bases between. Germline-derived CDR1 and CDR2 are MNHEY and SVGAGI. The CDR3 spans 15 residues. DNA of the CDR3: TGTGCCAGCAGTTACGCGGGGTCTTGGAACACTGAAGCTTTCTTT. Translating gives CASSYAGSWNTEAFF.

This chain uses TRBV23-1 with TRBJ2-7; tentatively, D is TRBD1 (6 bases). TRBV23-1 is an ORF, with its function uncertain. CDR3 length: 13 amino acids. The V end was cut by 9 bases, the J end by 0 bases, with 12 bases between. The CDR3: CARRTEVSYEQYV. CDR3 DNA: TGCGCCAGGCGGACAGAAGTCTCCTACGAGCAGTACGTC.

The chain carries TRBV5-1 and TRBJ1-1; TRBD1 matches at 7 bases. CDR3 size: 13 residues. J lost 5 bases, V lost 5 bases, and 6 bases had no gene match. Germline CDR1 and CDR2: SGHRS and YFSETQ. CDR3 sequence reads: CASRTGIDTEAFF. The CDR3 coding sequence is TGCGCCAGCAGGACAGGGATAGATACTGAAGCTTTCTTT.

This clonotype is a singleton in its sample. The rearrangement links TRBV29-1 to TRBJ2-2; weak D call: TRBD1 (5 bases). The CDR3 covers 13 residues. Germline-derived CDR1 and CDR2 are SQVTM and ANQGSEA. The ends were cut back, 8 bases at V and 5 bases at J, with 15 bases in the middle. The CDR3 nucleotides are TGCAGCTACAGGAAGTCCCTAACCGGGGAGCTGTTTTTT. It yields the protein CSYRKSLTGELFF.

This clonotype was seen a few times. The rearrangement uses TRBV29-1 and TRBJ1-5, with 7 bases aligning to TRBD1. CDR3 size: 14 residues. V was pared by 6 bases and J by 3 bases, with 8 bases of the junction left unmatched. Germline CDR1 SQVTM, CDR2 ANQGSEA. The CDR3 protein is CSVGGTAANQPQHF. CDR3 nucleotides: TGCAGCGTGGGGGGGACAGCCGCCAATCAGCCCCAGCATTTT. Full variable domain (remainder filled in from reference TRBV29-1 and TRBJ1-5): SAVISQKPSRDICQRGTSLTIQCQVDSQVTMMFWYRQQPGQSLTLIATANQGSEATYESGFVIDKFPISRPNLTFSTLTVSNMSPEDSSIYLCSVGGTAANQPQHFGDGTRLSIL.

This chain links TRBV7-3 with TRBJ2-1; D remains ambiguous. The germline V and J ends were trimmed by 5 bases and 8 bases, with 19 bases remaining between them. Germline loops: CDR1 SGHTA, CDR2 FQGTGA. The CDR3 loop spans 15 amino acids. The CDR3 sequence: CASSLRSNQNDEQFF. CDR3 DNA: TGTGCCAGCAGCCTTCGATCCAACCAAAACGATGAGCAGTTCTTC.

The V and J genes are TRBV5-4 and TRBJ2-7; the D is unclear. The CDR3 spans 14 residues. CDR1 SGHNT and CDR2 YYREEE come from the germline V gene (reference sequence). V lost 0 bases to trimming and J lost 2 bases, with 9 bases between them. As DNA, the CDR3 is TGTGCCAGCAGCTTGGGGGTCGGTGCCTACGAGCAGTACGTC. This translates into CASSLGVGAYEQYV.

The rearrangement joins TRBV7-2 to TRBJ1-2, with 7 nucleotides matching TRBD1. The length of the CDR3 is 16 residues. Looked up from germline, CDR1 is SGHTA and CDR2 is FQGNSA. The ends lost 5 bases at V and 7 bases at J; junction bases unmatched: 16. DNA of the CDR3: TGTGCCAGCAGCCGGCCGCCCGACAGGGCCGGGGGTGGCTACACCTTC. Translating gives CASSRPPDRAGGGYTF.

In this sample, this clonotype turned up a few times. The chain joins TRBV7-2 to TRBJ2-2; 8 bases are shared with TRBD2. The germline CDR1 and CDR2 sequences are SGHTA and FQGNSA. V was pared by 0 bases and J by 6 bases, with 9 bases of the junction left unmatched. This CDR3 contains 17 residues. CDR3 in amino acids: CASSLASSSGWAGELFF. CDR3 DNA: TGTGCCAGCAGCTTAGCGTCGTCTAGCGGGTGGGCCGGGGAGCTGTTTTTT.

In its sample, this clonotype was seen many times. The chain employs TRBV12-3 or TRBV12-4 and TRBJ2-3, with 7 bases that match TRBD2. The CDR3 runs to 14 residues. J lost 2 bases, V lost 6 bases, and 5 bases had no gene match. The DNA of the CDR3 is TGTGCCAGCAGCTTAAGCGGGACCACAGATACGCAGTATTTT. Residues: CASSLSGTTDTQYF.

V is TRBV19 and J is TRBJ1-2, with D tentatively TRBD1 (6 bases). This CDR3 is 15 amino acids long. Germline lookup yields CDR1 LNHDA and CDR2 SQIVND (reference sequence). Trimming removed 6 bases at V and 5 bases at J, with 19 bases between. The CDR3 nucleotides are TGTGCCAGTAGGCCCACCCTTATGGGGGCTTATGGCTACACCTTC. This encodes CASRPTLMGAYGYTF. Full variable domain (remainder filled in from reference TRBV19 and TRBJ1-2): DGGITQSPKYLFRKEGQNVTLSCEQNLNHDAMYWYRQDPGQGLRLIYYSQIVNDFQKGDIAEGYSVSREKKESFPLTVTSAQKNPTAFYLCASRPTLMGAYGYTFGSGTRLTVV.

This chain links TRBV3-1 with TRBJ2-1; a weak D match, TRBD2 (6 bases). V lost 3 bases and J 7 bases, leaving 22 bases between the germline ends. Germline-derived CDR1 and CDR2 are LGHDT and YNNKEL (reference sequence). CDR3 length: 17 residues. CDR3 bases: TGTGCCAGCAGCCAGGCGGGATTAGGATTTTGGGTTAATGAGCAGTTCTTC. It yields the protein CASSQAGLGFWVNEQFF.

This clonotype has just a few counts. This sequence joins TRBV5-1 and TRBJ2-5; TRBD1 matches 9 bases. J lost 4 bases, V lost 5 bases, and 6 bases had no gene match. CDR1 SGHRS and CDR2 YFSETQ come from the germline V gene. The CDR3 totals 14 residues. The CDR3 bases are TGCGCCAGCAGACCCGGGACAGGGTTAGAGACCCAGTACTTC. This codes for CASRPGTGLETQYF.